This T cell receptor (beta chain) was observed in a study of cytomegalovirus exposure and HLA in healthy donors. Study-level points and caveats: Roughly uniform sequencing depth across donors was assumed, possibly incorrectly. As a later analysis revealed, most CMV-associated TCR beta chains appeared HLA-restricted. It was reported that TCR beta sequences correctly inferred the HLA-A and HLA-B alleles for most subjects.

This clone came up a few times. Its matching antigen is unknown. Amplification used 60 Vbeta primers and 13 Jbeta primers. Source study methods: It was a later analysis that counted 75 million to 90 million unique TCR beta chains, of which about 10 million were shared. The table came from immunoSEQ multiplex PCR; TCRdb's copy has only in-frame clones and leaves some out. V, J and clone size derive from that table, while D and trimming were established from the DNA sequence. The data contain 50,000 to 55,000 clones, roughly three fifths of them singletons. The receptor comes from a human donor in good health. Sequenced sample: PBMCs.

CDR3 region: CASSPSGGNTEAFF. The CDR3 DNA follows: TGCGCCAGCAGCCCTTCAGGGGGCAACACTGAAGCTTTCTTT. V and J are TRBV5-1 and TRBJ1-1, with 8 nucleotides matching TRBD1. The ends lost 4 bases at V and 2 bases at J; junction bases unmatched: 4. The CDR3 is made up of 14 amino acids. Germline-derived CDR1 and CDR2 are SGHRS and YFSETQ.